This T cell receptor (beta chain) comes out of a study of T cell changes during pregnancy in multiple sclerosis. The V and J ends lost 5 bases and 2 bases, in that order; junction bases with no gene match: 5. The CDR3 totals 15 residues. CDR1 MDHEN and CDR2 SYDVKM come from the germline V gene. Method: immunoSEQ multiplex PCR; TCRdb's copy keeps in-frame clones and lacks some. The sample contains more than 70,000 clones, 91% of which appear only once. The clonotype originates from a female donor in good health, enrolled as a control in a pregnancy study. This specimen consisted of peripheral blood, obtained after pregnancy. J is TRBJ2-7 and V is TRBV28; TRBD1 matches at 11 bases. CDR3 nucleotides: TGTGCCAGCAGTCCCGGGGGACAGGGGGCCTACGAGCAGTACTTC. It specifies CASSPGGQGAYEQYF. The complete variable domain, with remaining parts taken from reference TRBV28 and TRBJ2-7, reads DVKVTQSSRYLVKRTGEKVFLECVQDMDHENMFWYRQDPGLGLRLIYFSYDVKMKEKGDIPEGYSVSREKKERFSLILESASTNQTSMYLCASSPGGQGAYEQYFGPGTRLTVT.